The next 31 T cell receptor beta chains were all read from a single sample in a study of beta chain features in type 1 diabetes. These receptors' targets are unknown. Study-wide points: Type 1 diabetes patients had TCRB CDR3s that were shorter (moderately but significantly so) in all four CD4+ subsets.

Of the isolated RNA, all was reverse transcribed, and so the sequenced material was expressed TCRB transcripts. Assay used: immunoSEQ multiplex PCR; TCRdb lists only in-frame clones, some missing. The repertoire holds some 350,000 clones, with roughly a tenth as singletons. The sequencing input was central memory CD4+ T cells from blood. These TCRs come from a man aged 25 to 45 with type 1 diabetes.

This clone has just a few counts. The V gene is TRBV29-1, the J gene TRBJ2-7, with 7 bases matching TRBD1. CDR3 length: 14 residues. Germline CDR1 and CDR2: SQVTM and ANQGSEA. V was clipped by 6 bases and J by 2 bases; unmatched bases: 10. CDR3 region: CSVGPGGYPYEQYF. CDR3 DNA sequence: TGCAGCGTCGGTCCAGGGGGTTATCCCTACGAGCAGTACTTC.

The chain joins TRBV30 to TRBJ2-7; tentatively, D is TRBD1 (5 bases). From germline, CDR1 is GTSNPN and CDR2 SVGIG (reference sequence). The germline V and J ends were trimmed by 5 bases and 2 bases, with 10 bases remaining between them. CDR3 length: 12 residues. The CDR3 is CAWAPGPYEQYF. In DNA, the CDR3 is TGTGCCTGGGCGCCAGGGCCCTACGAGCAGTACTTC. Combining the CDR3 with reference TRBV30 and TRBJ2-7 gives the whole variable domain SQTIHQWPATLVQPVGSPLSLECTVEGTSNPNLYWYRQAAGRGLQLLFYSVGIGQISSEVPQNLSASRPQDRQFILSSKKLLLSDSGFYLCAWAPGPYEQYFGPGTRLTVT.

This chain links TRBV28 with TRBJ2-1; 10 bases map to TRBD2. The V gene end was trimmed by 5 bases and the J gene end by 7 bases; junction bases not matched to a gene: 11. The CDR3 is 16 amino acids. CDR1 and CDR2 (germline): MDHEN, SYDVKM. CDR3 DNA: TGTGCCAGCAGTACTCGCAGCGGGAGGGCCCGGAATGAGCAGTTCTTC. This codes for CASSTRSGRARNEQFF.

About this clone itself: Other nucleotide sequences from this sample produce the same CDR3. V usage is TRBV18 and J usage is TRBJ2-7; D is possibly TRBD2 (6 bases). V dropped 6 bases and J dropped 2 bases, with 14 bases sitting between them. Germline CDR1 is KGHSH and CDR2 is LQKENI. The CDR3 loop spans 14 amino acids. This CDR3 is CASSLADPPYEQYF. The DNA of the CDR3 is TGTGCCAGCTCGTTAGCGGACCCTCCCTACGAGCAGTACTTC.

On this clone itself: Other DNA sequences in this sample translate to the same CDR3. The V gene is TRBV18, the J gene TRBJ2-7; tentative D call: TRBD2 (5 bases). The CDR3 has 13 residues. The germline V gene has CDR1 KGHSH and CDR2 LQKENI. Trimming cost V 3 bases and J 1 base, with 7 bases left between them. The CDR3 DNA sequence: TGTGCCAGCTCACCGCCGGGGTCCTACGAGCAGTACTTC. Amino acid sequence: CASSPPGSYEQYF.

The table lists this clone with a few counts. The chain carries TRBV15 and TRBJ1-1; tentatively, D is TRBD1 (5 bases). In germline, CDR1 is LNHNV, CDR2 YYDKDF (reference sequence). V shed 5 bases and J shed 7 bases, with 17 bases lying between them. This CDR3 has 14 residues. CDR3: CATSVARVAGEAFF. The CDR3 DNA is TGTGCCACCAGCGTCGCCAGGGTTGCCGGTGAAGCTTTCTTT.

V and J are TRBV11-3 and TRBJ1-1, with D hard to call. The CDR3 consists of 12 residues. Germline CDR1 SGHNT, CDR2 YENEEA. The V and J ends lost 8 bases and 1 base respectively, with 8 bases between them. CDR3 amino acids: CASADPNTEAFF. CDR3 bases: TGTGCCAGCGCAGACCCGAACACTGAAGCTTTCTTT.

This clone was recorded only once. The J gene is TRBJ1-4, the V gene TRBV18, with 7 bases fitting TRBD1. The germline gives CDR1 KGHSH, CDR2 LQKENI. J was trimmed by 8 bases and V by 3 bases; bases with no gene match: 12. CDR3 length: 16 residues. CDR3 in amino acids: CASSPDYRGANEKLFF. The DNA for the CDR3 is TGTGCCAGCTCACCGGACTACAGGGGCGCGAACGAAAAACTGTTTTTT.

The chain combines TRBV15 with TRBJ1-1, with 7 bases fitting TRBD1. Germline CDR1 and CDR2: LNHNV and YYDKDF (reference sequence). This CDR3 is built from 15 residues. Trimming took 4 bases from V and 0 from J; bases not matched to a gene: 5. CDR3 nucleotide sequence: TGTGCCACCAGCAAGGGACAGTACATGAACACTGAAGCTTTCTTT. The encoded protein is CATSKGQYMNTEAFF.

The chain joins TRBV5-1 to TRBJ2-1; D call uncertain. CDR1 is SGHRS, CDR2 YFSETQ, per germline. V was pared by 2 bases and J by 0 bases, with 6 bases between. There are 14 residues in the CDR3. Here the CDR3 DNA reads TGCGCCAGCAGCTTCATTCCCTCCTACAATGAGCAGTTCTTC. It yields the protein CASSFIPSYNEQFF.

The CDR3 nucleotides are TGTGCCAGCAGCTCGCCGGGACAGGTGATAAATGGCTACACCTTC. Protein product: CASSSPGQVINGYTF. V gene TRBV5-4 combines with J gene TRBJ1-2; 8 positions match TRBD1. Germline CDR1 SGHNT, CDR2 YYREEE (reference sequence). J lost 6 bases, V lost 3 bases, and 10 bases had no gene match. The CDR3 covers 15 residues. The variable domain in full, with the rest retrieved from reference TRBV5-4 and TRBJ1-2, is ETGVTQSPTHLIKTRGQQVTLRCSSQSGHNTVSWYQQALGQGPQFIFQYYREEENGRGNFPPRFSGLQFPNYSSELNVNALELDDSALYLCASSSPGQVINGYTFGSGTRLTVV.

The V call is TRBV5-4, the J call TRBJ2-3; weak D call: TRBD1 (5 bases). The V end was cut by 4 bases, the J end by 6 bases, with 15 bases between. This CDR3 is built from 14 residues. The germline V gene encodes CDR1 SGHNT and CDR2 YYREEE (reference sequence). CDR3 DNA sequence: TGTGCCAGCAGCCCGGACCAGGGTCCGGATACGCAGTATTTT. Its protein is CASSPDQGPDTQYF.

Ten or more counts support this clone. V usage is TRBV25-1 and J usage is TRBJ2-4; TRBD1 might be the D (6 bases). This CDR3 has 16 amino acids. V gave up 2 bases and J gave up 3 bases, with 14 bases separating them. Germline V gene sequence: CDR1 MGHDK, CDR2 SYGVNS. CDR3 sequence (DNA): TGTGCCAGCAGTGAAGGAAGGGACATAGACAAAAACATTCAGTACTTC. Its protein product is CASSEGRDIDKNIQYF.

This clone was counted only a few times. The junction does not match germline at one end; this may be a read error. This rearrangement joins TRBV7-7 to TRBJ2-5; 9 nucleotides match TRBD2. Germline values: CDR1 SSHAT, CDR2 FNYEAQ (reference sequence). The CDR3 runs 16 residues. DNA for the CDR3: TGTGCTAGCAGCTCCCCAGCGACTAGCGGCCAAGAGACCCAGTACTTC. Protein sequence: CASSSPATSGQETQYF.

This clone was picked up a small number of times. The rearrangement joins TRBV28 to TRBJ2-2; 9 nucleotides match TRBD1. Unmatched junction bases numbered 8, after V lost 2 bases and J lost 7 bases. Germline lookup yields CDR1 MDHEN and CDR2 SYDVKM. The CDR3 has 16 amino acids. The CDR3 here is CASSLRLSGQGGELFF. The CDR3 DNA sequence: TGTGCCAGCAGTTTACGTCTTTCGGGACAGGGCGGGGAGCTGTTTTTT. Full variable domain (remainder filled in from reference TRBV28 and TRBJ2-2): DVKVTQSSRYLVKRTGEKVFLECVQDMDHENMFWYRQDPGLGLRLIYFSYDVKMKEKGDIPEGYSVSREKKERFSLILESASTNQTSMYLCASSLRLSGQGGELFFGEGSRLTVL.

The CDR3 bases are TGTGCCAGCACCGCGACAGGGTCGCATCCTTTCTTT. Protein: CASTATGSHPFF. The chain has TRBV6-5 and TRBJ1-1; 7 bases align to TRBD1. V lost 7 bases and J lost 12; bases outside the gene matches: 11. This CDR3 has 12 residues. In germline, CDR1 is MNHEY, CDR2 SVGAGI.

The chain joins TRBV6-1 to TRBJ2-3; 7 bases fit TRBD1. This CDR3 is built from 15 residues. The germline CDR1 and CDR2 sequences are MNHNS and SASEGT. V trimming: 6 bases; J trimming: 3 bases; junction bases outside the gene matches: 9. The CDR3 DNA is TGTGCCAGCAGGTGGGGACAGACGGGAACAGATACGCAGTATTTT. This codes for CASRWGQTGTDTQYF.

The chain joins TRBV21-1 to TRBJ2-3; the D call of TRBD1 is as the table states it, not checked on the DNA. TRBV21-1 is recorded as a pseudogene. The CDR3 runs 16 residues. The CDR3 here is CASSAGQGLRTDTQYF. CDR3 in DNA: TGTGCCAGCAGCGCCGGACAGGGGCTACGCACAGATACGCAGTATTTT.

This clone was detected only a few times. The CDR3 loop is CASSLGQRGSEQYF. Here the CDR3 DNA reads TGCGCCAGCAGCTTGGGGCAAAGGGGGTCCGAGCAGTACTTC. The genes are TRBV5-1 and TRBJ2-7, with D possibly TRBD1 on 6 matching bases. The CDR3 sequence is 14 residues long. The germline V and J ends were trimmed by 0 bases and 6 bases, with 13 bases remaining between them. The V gene's germline CDR1 is SGHRS and CDR2 YFSETQ.

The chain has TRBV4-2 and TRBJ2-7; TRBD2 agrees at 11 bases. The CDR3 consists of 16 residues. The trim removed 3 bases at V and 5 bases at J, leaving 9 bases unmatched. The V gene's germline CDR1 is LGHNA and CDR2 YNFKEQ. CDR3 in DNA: TGTGCCAGCAGCCAGGGACCACTAGCGGGAGACGACGAGCAGTACTTC. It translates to CASSQGPLAGDDEQYF.

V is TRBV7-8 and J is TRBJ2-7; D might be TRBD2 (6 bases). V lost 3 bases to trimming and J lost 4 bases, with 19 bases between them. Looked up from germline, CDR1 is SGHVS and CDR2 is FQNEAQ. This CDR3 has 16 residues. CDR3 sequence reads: CASSLGGAQGRYEQYF. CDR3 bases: TGTGCCAGCAGCTTGGGAGGTGCGCAGGGAAGGTACGAGCAGTACTTC. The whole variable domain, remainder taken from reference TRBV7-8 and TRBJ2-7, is GAGVSQSPRYKVAKRGQDVALRCDPISGHVSLFWYQQALGQGPEFLTYFQNEAQLDKSGLPSDRFFAERPEGSVSTLKIQRTQQEDSAVYLCASSLGGAQGRYEQYFGPGTRLTVT.

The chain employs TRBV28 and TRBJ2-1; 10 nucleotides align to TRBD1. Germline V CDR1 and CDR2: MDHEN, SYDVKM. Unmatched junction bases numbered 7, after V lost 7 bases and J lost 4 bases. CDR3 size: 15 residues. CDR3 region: CASISPGQGYNEQFF. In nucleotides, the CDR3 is TGTGCCAGCATCTCCCCGGGACAGGGGTACAATGAGCAGTTCTTC.

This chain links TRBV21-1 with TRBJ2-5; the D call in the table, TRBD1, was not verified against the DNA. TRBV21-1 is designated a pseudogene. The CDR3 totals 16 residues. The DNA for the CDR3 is TGTGCCAGCAGCAAACCGTGTGACAGAGCTATTGAGACCCAGTACTTC. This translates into CASSKPCDRAIETQYF.

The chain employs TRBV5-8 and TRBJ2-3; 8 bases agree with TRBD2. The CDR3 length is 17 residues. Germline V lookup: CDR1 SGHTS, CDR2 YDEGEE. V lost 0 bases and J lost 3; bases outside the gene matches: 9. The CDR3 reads CASSLGLREGYTDTQYF. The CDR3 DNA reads TGTGCCAGCAGCTTGGGACTACGGGAGGGTTATACAGATACGCAGTATTTT.

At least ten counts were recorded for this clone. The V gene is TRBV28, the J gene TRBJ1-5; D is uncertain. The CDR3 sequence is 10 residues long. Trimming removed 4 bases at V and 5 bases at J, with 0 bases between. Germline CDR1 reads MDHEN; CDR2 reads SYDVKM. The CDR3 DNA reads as TGTGCCAGCAGTTATCAGCCCCAGCATTTT. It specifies CASSYQPQHF.

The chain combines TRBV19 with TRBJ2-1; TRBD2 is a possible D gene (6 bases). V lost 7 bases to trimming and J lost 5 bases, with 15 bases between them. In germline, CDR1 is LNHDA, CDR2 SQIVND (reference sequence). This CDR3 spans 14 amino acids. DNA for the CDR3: TGTGCCAGTAAGTTGGGACTTTCCCACAATGAGCAGTTCTTC. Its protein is CASKLGLSHNEQFF.

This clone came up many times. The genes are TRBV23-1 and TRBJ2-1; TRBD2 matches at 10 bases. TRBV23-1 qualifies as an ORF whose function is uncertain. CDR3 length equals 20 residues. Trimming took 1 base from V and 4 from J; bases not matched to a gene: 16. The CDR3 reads CASSQYEWFPGLAEYNEQFF. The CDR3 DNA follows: TGCGCCAGCAGTCAATATGAGTGGTTCCCCGGACTAGCGGAATACAATGAGCAGTTCTTC.

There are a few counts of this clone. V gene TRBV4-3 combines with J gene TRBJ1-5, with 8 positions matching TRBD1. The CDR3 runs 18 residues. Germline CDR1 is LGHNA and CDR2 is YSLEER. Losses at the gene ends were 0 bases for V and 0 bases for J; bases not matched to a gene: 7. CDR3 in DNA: TGCGCCAGCAGCCAAGATCTCCAGGGGGCTTATAGCAATCAGCCCCAGCATTTT. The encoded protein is CASSQDLQGAYSNQPQHF.

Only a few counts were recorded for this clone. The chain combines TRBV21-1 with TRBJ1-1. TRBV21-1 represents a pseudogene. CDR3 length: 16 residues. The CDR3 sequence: CASSKGRGPQHTEAFF. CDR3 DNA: TGTGCCAGCAGCAAAGGGCGGGGCCCCCAGCACACTGAAGCTTTCTTT.

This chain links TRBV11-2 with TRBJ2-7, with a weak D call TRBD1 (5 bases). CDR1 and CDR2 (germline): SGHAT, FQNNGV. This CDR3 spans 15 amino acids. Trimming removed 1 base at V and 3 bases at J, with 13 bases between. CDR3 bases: TGTGCCAGCAGCTTAGTCGCGACAGTTTTCTACGAGCAGTACTTC. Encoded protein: CASSLVATVFYEQYF.

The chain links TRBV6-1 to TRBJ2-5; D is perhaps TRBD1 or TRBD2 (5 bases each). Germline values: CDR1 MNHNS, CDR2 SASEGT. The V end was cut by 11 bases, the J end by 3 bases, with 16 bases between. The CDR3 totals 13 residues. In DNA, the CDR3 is TGTGCCGGTGTAAGAGGGGCGGAAGAGACCCAGTACTTC. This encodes CAGVRGAEETQYF.